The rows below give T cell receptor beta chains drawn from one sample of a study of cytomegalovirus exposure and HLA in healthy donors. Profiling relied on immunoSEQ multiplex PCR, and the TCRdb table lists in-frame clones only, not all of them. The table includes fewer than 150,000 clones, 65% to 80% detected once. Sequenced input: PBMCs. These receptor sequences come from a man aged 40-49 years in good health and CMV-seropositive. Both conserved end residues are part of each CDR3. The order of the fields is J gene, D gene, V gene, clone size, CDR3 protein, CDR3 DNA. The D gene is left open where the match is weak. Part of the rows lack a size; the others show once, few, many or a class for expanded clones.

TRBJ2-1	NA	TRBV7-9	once	CASSLFREWGLEQFF	TGTGCCAGCAGCTTGTTTCGGGAGTGGGGGTTGGAGCAGTTCTTC
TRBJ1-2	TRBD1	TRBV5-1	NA	CASSLSLAGQGDGYTF	TGCGCCAGCAGCTTAAGTTTAGCGGGACAGGGGGATGGCTACACCTTC
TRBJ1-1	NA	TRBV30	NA	CAWSGTGNTEAFF	TGTGCCTGGAGTGGTACAGGGAACACTGAAGCTTTCTTT
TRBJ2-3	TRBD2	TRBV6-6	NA	CASSYAGVGDTQYF	TGTGCCAGCAGTTACGCGGGAGTAGGAGATACGCAGTATTTT
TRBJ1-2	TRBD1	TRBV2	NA	CASSETGQGPGYTF	TGTGCCAGCAGTGAAACTGGACAGGGTCCTGGCTACACCTTC
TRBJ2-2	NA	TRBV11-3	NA	CASSFLGPANTGELFF	TGTGCCAGCAGCTTTTTGGGGCCAGCGAACACCGGGGAGCTGTTTTTT
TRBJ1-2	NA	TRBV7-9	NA	CASSSDSNYGYTF	TGTGCCAGCAGCTCGGACAGTAACTATGGCTACACCTTC
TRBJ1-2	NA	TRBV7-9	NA	CASSLANRDGYTF	TGTGCCAGCAGCTTAGCGAACAGGGATGGCTACACCTTC
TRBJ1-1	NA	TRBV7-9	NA	CASSFLLGGHTEAFF	TGTGCCAGCAGCTTCCTGTTGGGCGGGCACACTGAAGCTTTCTTT
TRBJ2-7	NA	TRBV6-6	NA	CASSYFSGDEQYF	TGTGCCAGCAGTTACTTCTCAGGGGACGAGCAGTACTTC
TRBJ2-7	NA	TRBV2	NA	CATTGSPYEQYF	TGTGCCACGACCGGGTCCCCCTACGAGCAGTACTTC
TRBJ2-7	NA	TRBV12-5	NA	CASGLGQGISYEQYF	TGTGCTAGTGGTTTGGGGCAGGGGATATCCTACGAGCAGTACTTC
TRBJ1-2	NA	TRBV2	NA	CASSEFRGSLNYGYTF	TGTGCCAGCAGTGAATTCAGGGGCTCCCTTAACTATGGCTACACCTTC
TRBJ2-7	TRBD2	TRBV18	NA	CASSPKLAGGLREQYF	TGTGCCAGCTCACCAAAACTAGCGGGAGGTCTCAGGGAGCAGTACTTC
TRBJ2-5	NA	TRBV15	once	CATSRDQTEETQYF	TGTGCCACCAGCAGAGATCAGACAGAAGAGACCCAGTACTTC
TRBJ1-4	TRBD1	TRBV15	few	CATSEGANNEKLFF	TGTGCCACCAGCGAGGGGGCGAACAATGAAAAACTGTTTTTT
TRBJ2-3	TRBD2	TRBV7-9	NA	CSSSLGLAGATDTQYF	TGTTCCAGCAGCTTAGGTCTAGCGGGAGCCACAGATACGCAGTATTTT
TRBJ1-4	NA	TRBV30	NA	CAWSYGFGEKLFF	TGTGCCTGGAGTTACGGGTTCGGGGAAAAACTGTTTTTT
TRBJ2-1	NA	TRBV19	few	CASSILPDPSDNEQFF	TGTGCCAGTAGTATACTTCCGGATCCTAGCGACAATGAGCAGTTCTTC
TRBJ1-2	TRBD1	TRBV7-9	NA	CASSSSRDRGQVYGYIF	TGTGCCAGCAGCTCGTCCCGGGACAGGGGGCAGGTCTATGGCTACATCTTC
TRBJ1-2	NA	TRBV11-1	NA	CASSPTGKLGGYTF	TGTGCCAGCAGCCCTACCGGGAAACTGGGCGGCTACACCTTC
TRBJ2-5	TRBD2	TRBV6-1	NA	CASRLALYQETQYF	TGTGCCTCCCGACTAGCGTTGTACCAAGAGACCCAGTACTTC
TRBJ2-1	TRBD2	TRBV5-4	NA	CASSPPVAGSYNEQFF	TGTGCCAGCAGCCCCCCGGTAGCGGGCTCCTACAATGAGCAGTTCTTC
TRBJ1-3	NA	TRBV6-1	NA	CASRQDFSGNTIYF	TGTGCCAGCCGACAGGACTTCTCTGGAAACACCATATATTTT
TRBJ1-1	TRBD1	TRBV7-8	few	CASSPDPQGARVAFF	TGTGCCAGCAGTCCAGACCCCCAGGGGGCTCGGGTAGCTTTCTTT
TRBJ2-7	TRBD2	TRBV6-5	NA	CATRGVGEQYF	TGTGCCACCCGGGGGGTCGGCGAGCAGTACTTC
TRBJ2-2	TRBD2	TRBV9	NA	CASSELLPGGNTGELFF	TGTGCCAGCAGCGAGCTCCTCCCGGGGGGTAACACCGGGGAGCTGTTTTTT
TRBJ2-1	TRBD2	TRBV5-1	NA	CASSLGGRGVSYNEQFF	TGCGCCAGCAGCTTGGGGGGACGGGGGGTGTCCTACAATGAGCAGTTCTTC
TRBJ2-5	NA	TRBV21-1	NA	CASSKRGQQETQYF	TGTGCCAGCAGCAAAAGAGGGCAACAAGAGACCCAGTACTTC
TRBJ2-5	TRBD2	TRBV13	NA	CASSFRPQLAGVEETQYF	TGTGCCAGCAGCTTCCGACCCCAGCTAGCGGGAGTCGAAGAGACCCAGTACTTC
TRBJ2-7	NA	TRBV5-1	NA	CASSSSGTSSYEQYF	TGCGCCAGCAGCAGTAGCGGAACCTCAAGCTACGAGCAGTACTTC
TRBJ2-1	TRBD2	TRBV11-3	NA	CASSGGLVKKQFF	TGTGCCAGCAGCGGGGGACTAGTCAAAAAGCAGTTCTTC
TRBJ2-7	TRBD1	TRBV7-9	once	CSSSTPGQGPSYEQYF	TGTTCCAGCAGCACGCCGGGACAGGGACCCTCCTACGAGCAGTACTTC
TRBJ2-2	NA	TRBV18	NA	CASSPSTANTGELFF	TGTGCCAGCTCACCCTCGACAGCGAACACCGGGGAGCTGTTTTTT
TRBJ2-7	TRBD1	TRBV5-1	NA	CASSLSLTGEIFDEQYF	TGCGCCAGCAGCTTGTCACTGACAGGGGAGATTTTTGACGAGCAGTACTTC
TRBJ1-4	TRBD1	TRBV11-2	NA	CASSPWTGRPSEKLFF	TGTGCCAGCAGCCCCTGGACAGGCCGTCCTTCCGAAAAACTGTTTTTT
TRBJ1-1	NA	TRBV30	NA	CAWSVEWRWNTEAFF	TGTGCCTGGAGTGTAGAGTGGAGATGGAACACTGAAGCTTTCTTT
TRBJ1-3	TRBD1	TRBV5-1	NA	CASREGGQASGNTIYF	TGCGCCAGCAGGGAGGGGGGACAGGCCTCTGGAAACACCATATATTTT
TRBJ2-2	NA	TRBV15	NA	CATNREEILTGELFF	TGTGCCACCAACAGAGAAGAGATCTTGACCGGGGAGCTGTTTTTT
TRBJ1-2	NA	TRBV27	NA	CASSTQGLLVLGGYTF	TGTGCCAGCAGTACACAGGGTCTACTGGTTTTGGGTGGCTACACCTTC
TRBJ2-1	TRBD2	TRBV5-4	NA	CASSAGTSWAGEQFF	TGTGCCAGCAGTGCCGGGACTAGTTGGGCGGGTGAGCAGTTCTTC
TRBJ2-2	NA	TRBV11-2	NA	CASTGLNTGELFF	TGTGCCAGCACCGGACTTAACACCGGGGAGCTGTTTTTT
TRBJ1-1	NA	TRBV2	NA	CASKEGRGLSTEAFF	TGTGCCAGCAAAGAAGGCAGGGGATTGAGCACTGAAGCTTTCTTT
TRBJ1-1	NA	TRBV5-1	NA	CASSLTNEGPEAFF	TGCGCCAGCAGCCTCACCAATGAGGGCCCTGAAGCTTTCTTT
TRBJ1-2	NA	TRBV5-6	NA	CASSFREGGYTF	TGTGCCAGCAGCTTCAGGGAGGGTGGCTACACCTTC
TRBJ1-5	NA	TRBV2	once	CASSNINSNQPQHF	TGTGCCAGCAGCAACATAAATAGCAATCAGCCCCAGCATTTT
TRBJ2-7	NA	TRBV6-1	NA	CASRLSGDPYEQYF	TGTGCCAGCAGGCTCTCGGGGGATCCCTACGAGCAGTACTTC
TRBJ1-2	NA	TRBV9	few	CASSVEEGLPHGYTF	TGTGCCAGCAGCGTCGAAGAAGGACTCCCCCATGGCTACACCTTC
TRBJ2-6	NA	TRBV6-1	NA	CASRLGRSGANVLTF	TGTGCCAGCAGGTTGGGGCGCTCTGGGGCCAACGTCCTGACTTTC
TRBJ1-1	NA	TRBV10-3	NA	CAISLTRRAEAFF	TGTGCCATCAGTCTGACCCGGAGGGCTGAAGCTTTCTTT
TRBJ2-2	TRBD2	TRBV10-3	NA	CAISGGRASGSNTGELFF	TGTGCCATCAGTGGGGGCCGGGCTAGCGGATCGAACACCGGGGAGCTGTTTTTT
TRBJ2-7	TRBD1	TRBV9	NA	CASSVGTGAYEQYF	TGTGCCAGCAGCGTAGGGACAGGAGCCTACGAGCAGTACTTC
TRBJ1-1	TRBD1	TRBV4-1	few	CASSQEEDRGLSEAFF	TGCGCCAGCAGCCAAGAGGAGGACAGGGGGCTGAGTGAAGCTTTCTTT
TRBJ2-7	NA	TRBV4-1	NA	CASSQDRFYEQYF	TGCGCCAGCAGCCAAGACAGGTTCTACGAGCAGTACTTC
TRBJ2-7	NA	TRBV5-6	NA	CASSLGVSRREQYF	TGTGCCAGCAGCTTGGGAGTATCGCGGCGCGAGCAGTACTTC
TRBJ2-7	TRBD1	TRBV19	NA	CASSIYRGMDEQYF	TGTGCCAGTAGTATCTACAGGGGAATGGACGAGCAGTACTTC
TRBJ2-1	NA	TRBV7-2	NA	CASSSSSASYNEQFF	TGTGCCAGCAGCTCCTCGTCTGCGTCCTACAATGAGCAGTTCTTC
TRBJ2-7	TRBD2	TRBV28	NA	CASIPAGTSGSGDYEQYF	TGTGCCAGCATACCGGCCGGGACTAGCGGGAGTGGAGACTACGAGCAGTACTTC
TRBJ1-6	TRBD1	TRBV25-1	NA	CASSDQGTASPLHF	TGTGCCAGCAGTGACCAGGGGACAGCTTCACCCCTCCACTTT